The 30 T cell receptor beta chains reported below all come from one sample, sequenced in a study of regulatory T cells in long-lasting Graves disease. CDR3 regions were amplified by Arm-PCR using iRepertoire HTBI primers to build TCR beta libraries. MiXCR, applied by TCRdb to the multiplex PCR reads, yields one record per CDR3 protein. The sample comprises about 440,000 distinct CDR3 sequences, around 15% of which are singletons, and about a quarter rests with the top ten. Regarding time point: newly diagnosed GD, antithyroid drugs for less than 3 months. Generation of the TCR library employed RNA extracted from PBMCs. The same sample was also studied in work on T cells in Graves' hyperthyroidism and ophthalmopathy.

This specimen was peripheral blood mononuclear cells (PBMCs), taken at new diagnosis, from a patient treated with antithyroid drugs. The receptors come from a woman younger than 35 with Graves disease.

There are many counts of this clonotype. The chain combines TRBV28 with TRBJ2-6, with TRBD2 identical over 11 bases. The CDR3 consists of 18 residues. Germline CDR1 MDHEN, CDR2 SYDVKM. V shed 3 bases, J shed 3 bases, and the junction held 7 bases outside the gene matches. CDR3 sequence: CASSFIASGRYGANVLTF. The CDR3 DNA sequence: TGTGCCAGCAGTTTCATCGCTAGCGGGAGGTATGGGGCCAACGTCCTGACTTTC.

The table lists this clonotype with many counts. The rearrangement links TRBV5-4 to TRBJ2-5, with TRBD2 matching 8 bases. Germline CDR1 and CDR2: SGHNT and YYREEE (reference sequence). The CDR3 covers 15 residues. The junction had 3 bases not matched to a gene; V was cut back by 0 bases and J by 2 bases. The CDR3 sequence is CASSLGGLEQETQYF. The DNA of the CDR3 is TGTGCCAGCAGCTTGGGGGGACTAGAACAAGAGACCCAGTACTTC.

V usage is TRBV2 and J usage is TRBJ2-1; D gene unclear. This CDR3 has 13 amino acids. Germline CDR1 is SNHLY and CDR2 is FYNNEI. V was clipped by 5 bases and J by 9 bases, with 14 bases between them. The DNA of the CDR3 is TGTGCCAGCAGTTTTTGGTCAGCCACTGAGCAGTTCTTC. This sequence encodes CASSFWSATEQFF.

This clonotype appeared a few times. The rearrangement uses TRBV3-1 and TRBJ2-2, with D perhaps matching TRBD2 (6 bases). Germline lookup yields CDR1 LGHDT and CDR2 YNNKEL (reference sequence). V was pared by 0 bases and J by 7 bases, with 9 bases between. The CDR3 runs 14 residues. The chain's CDR3 is CASSQDSSGGELFF. The CDR3 DNA sequence: TGTGCCAGCAGCCAAGATAGTAGCGGCGGGGAGCTGTTTTTT.

There are a few counts of this clonotype. The rearrangement links TRBV6-2 or TRBV6-3 to TRBJ2-1, with 7 positions matching TRBD2. CDR1 and CDR2 (germline): MNHEY, SVGEGT. The CDR3 sequence is 16 residues long. V was pared by 4 bases and J by 3 bases, with 9 bases of the junction left unmatched. The CDR3 DNA reads TGTGCCAGCAGTTCTACTAGCGCGGTGTTCTACAATGAGCAGTTCTTC. Amino acid sequence: CASSSTSAVFYNEQFF.

At least ten counts were recorded for this clonotype. The rearrangement joins TRBV11-2 to TRBJ1-1; possibly TRBD1 for D (5 bases). The CDR3 runs to 13 residues. Germline V lookup: CDR1 SGHAT, CDR2 FQNNGV. Trimming took 5 bases from V and 4 from J, leaving 11 bases between them. The CDR3 sequence is CASSNWGSTEAFF. As DNA, the CDR3 is TGTGCCAGCAGCAATTGGGGCTCCACTGAAGCTTTCTTT.

This clonotype occurred many times. The V and J genes are TRBV2 and TRBJ2-1; the match to TRBD2 covers 8 bases. This CDR3 region has 16 residues. V was clipped by 6 bases and J by 6 bases; unmatched bases: 13. Germline V gene lookup returns CDR1 SNHLY and CDR2 FYNNEI. In nucleotides, the CDR3 is TGTGCCAGCAGAACCGGGACTAGTAGTAATATCAATGAGCAGTTCTTC. Protein sequence: CASRTGTSSNINEQFF.

This clonotype was detected ten times or more. The V call is TRBV3-1, the J call TRBJ1-1, with D possibly TRBD1 on 5 matching bases. V shed 1 base and J shed 4 bases, with 10 bases lying between them. The CDR3 covers 14 residues. The germline gives CDR1 LGHDT, CDR2 YNNKEL (reference sequence). CDR3 sequence (DNA): TGTGCCAGCAGCCAAGCAGGAAGGGGCACTGAAGCTTTCTTT. Translating gives CASSQAGRGTEAFF.

There are many counts of this clonotype. The chain carries TRBV20-1 and TRBJ2-5; the D gene is possibly TRBD2 (5 bases). Germline V gene data show CDR1 as DFQATT and CDR2 as SNEGSKA (reference sequence). V gave up 0 bases and J gave up 4 bases, with 9 bases separating them. CDR3 length: 13 amino acids. CDR3 bases: TGCAGTGCTAGAGAGGGAGCGCCAGAGACCCAGTACTTC. It is translated as CSAREGAPETQYF.

This clonotype was observed many times. This chain links TRBV5-5 with TRBJ1-5; no clear D. CDR1 is SGHKS, CDR2 YYEKEE, per germline (reference sequence). Trimming removed 2 bases at V and 0 bases at J, with 6 bases between. CDR3 size: 14 residues. This chain's CDR3 is CASSLEDSNQPQHF. In nucleotides, the CDR3 is TGTGCCAGCAGCTTAGAGGATAGCAATCAGCCCCAGCATTTT.

This clonotype was seen a handful of times. The rearrangement joins TRBV28 to TRBJ1-5; 9 bases agree with TRBD1. This CDR3 has 14 residues. Germline CDR1 MDHEN, CDR2 SYDVKM. J lost 5 bases, V lost 4 bases, and 3 bases had no gene match. The CDR3: CASSWDREDQPQHF. CDR3 in DNA: TGTGCCAGCAGTTGGGACAGGGAAGATCAGCCCCAGCATTTT.

The DNA of the CDR3 is TGTGCCAGCAGCACCGACTCGCGAGGGGCGGGTTCTGAAGCTTTCTTT. Translation: CASSTDSRGAGSEAFF. This chain links TRBV7-3 with TRBJ1-1; a possible D gene is TRBD1 (5 bases). CDR3 length: 16 residues. Germline V lookup: CDR1 SGHTA, CDR2 FQGTGA. V lost 5 bases and J lost 6, with 22 bases in between.

This clonotype was seen ten or more times. V gene TRBV11-3 combines with J gene TRBJ2-7; TRBD1 aligns across 7 bases. This CDR3 is 13 amino acids long. Trimming removed 4 bases from V and 9 bases from J; junction bases left unmatched: 9. Germline V gene lookup returns CDR1 SGHNT and CDR2 YENEEA. The CDR3 reads CASSSQDRSAQYF. Here the CDR3 DNA reads TGTGCCAGCAGCTCACAGGACAGGAGCGCGCAGTACTTC.

Worth noting for this clonotype: This may come from a read error, since a much larger clone is one base off. The final CDR3 position lacks the conserved phenylalanine or tryptophan, pointing to a likely read error. The chain links TRBV5-1 to TRBJ2-2; 9 bases match TRBD2. Germline V gene lookup returns CDR1 SGHRS and CDR2 YFSETQ. Trimming cost V 3 bases and J 0 bases; bases outside gene matches: 6. The CDR3 is made up of 17 amino acids. The CDR3 protein is CASSSLAGRANTGELFL. CDR3 DNA: TGCGCCAGCAGCTCCCTAGCGGGACGGGCGAACACCGGGGAGCTGTTTCTT.

To note about this clonotype: A clone one base away is much larger, so this may be a read error. The chain has TRBV7-2 and TRBJ1-4, with a tentative D call TRBD1 (5 bases). Germline lookup yields CDR1 SGHTA and CDR2 FQGNSA. The CDR3 runs to 14 residues. V was cut by 6 bases and J by 5 bases, with 13 bases left in between. The CDR3 DNA is TGTGCCAGCAGTTCCGGGGACGGCAATGAAAAACTGTTTTTT. It specifies CASSSGDGNEKLFF.

This clonotype was picked up a small number of times. The rearrangement links TRBV7-9 to TRBJ2-1; no firm D call. V was pared by 4 bases and J by 8 bases, with 15 bases between. CDR3 size: 14 residues. Germline CDR1 and CDR2: SEHNR and FQNEAQ (reference sequence). For the CDR3, the DNA is TGTGCCAGCAGCTCCTTCCCAAATGGAGATGAGCAGTTCTTC. Translation gives CASSSFPNGDEQFF.

This clonotype came up many times. The CDR3 DNA follows: TGTGCCACCAGCAGAGGATTGCAGAGAAGCTCCTACAATGAGCAGTTCTTC. Its translation is CATSRGLQRSSYNEQFF. The chain combines TRBV15 with TRBJ2-1; D gene uncertain. Germline V CDR1 and CDR2: LNHNV, YYDKDF (reference sequence). CDR3 size: 17 residues. V was shortened by 1 base and J by 0 bases, with 13 bases between the two germline ends.

This chain links TRBV6-2 or TRBV6-3 with TRBJ2-1; D assignment may be TRBD1 or TRBD2 (5 bases each). Germline V gives CDR1 MNHEY, CDR2 SVGEGT. This CDR3 has 13 amino acids. Trimming removed 5 bases at V and 6 bases at J, with 11 bases between. The CDR3 bases are TGTGCCAGCAGTGACCGGGACGTCAATGAGCAGTTCTTC. Its protein is CASSDRDVNEQFF.

This clonotype was seen many times. The chain has TRBV6-2 or TRBV6-3 and TRBJ2-5; D gene unclear. Trimming stripped 3 bases from V and 0 bases from J, with 8 bases between. The CDR3 is made up of 14 amino acids. The V gene's germline CDR1 is MNHEY and CDR2 SVGEGT. The CDR3 region has the DNA TGTGCCAGCAGTTATGTGGGGTACCAAGAGACCCAGTACTTC. Protein: CASSYVGYQETQYF.

The chain couples TRBV19 to TRBJ1-1; 10 bases fit TRBD1. The CDR3 extends over 14 amino acids. Germline CDR1 LNHDA, CDR2 SQIVND (reference sequence). J was trimmed by 4 bases and V by 6 bases; bases with no gene match: 5. The CDR3 sequence is CASRDRDRGTEAFF. The CDR3 coding sequence is TGTGCCAGTAGAGACCGGGACAGGGGCACTGAAGCTTTCTTT.

J is TRBJ2-5 and V is TRBV24-1; D is possibly TRBD2 (5 bases). The ends were cut back, 1 base at V and 5 bases at J, with 7 bases in the middle. There are 13 residues in the CDR3. Germline loops: CDR1 KGHDR, CDR2 SFDVKD. CDR3 region: CATSDFRGETQYF. The CDR3 nucleotides read TGTGCCACCAGTGATTTTCGCGGGGAGACCCAGTACTTC.

This clonotype was observed many times. The chain is built from TRBV3-1 and TRBJ2-7; 12 bases map to TRBD2. The V segment lost 1 base and the J segment 7 bases; nucleotides outside the gene matches: 2. This CDR3 region has 14 residues. Germline V gene lookup returns CDR1 LGHDT and CDR2 YNNKEL (reference sequence). In nucleotides, the CDR3 is TGTGCCAGCAGCCAAGGACTAGCGGGAGTTGAGCAGTACTTC. This codes for CASSQGLAGVEQYF.

This chain connects TRBV20-1 to TRBJ1-3; D is ambiguous. The V gene's germline CDR1 is DFQATT and CDR2 SNEGSKA (reference sequence). The ends were cut back, 7 bases at V and 0 bases at J, with 7 bases in the middle. The CDR3 covers 12 residues. The CDR3 nucleotides read TGCAGTGTGCCCTACTCTGGAAACACCATATATTTT. It codes for CSVPYSGNTIYF.

As to this clonotype: This may be a read error, as it is one base from a much larger clone. The V and J genes are TRBV11-2 and TRBJ1-1, with D hard to call. V was trimmed by 5 bases and J by 11 bases, leaving 15 bases between them. Per the germline V gene, CDR1 is SGHAT and CDR2 is FQNNGV. This CDR3 spans 12 amino acids. CDR3 DNA: TGTGCCAGCAGCCGCACCCGAATCGACGCTTTCTTT. Encoded protein: CASSRTRIDAFF.

This clonotype was counted at least ten times. This chain links TRBV29-1 with TRBJ2-4; tentative D call: TRBD1 (6 bases). Trimming pared 4 bases from V and 8 bases from J, leaving 6 bases between. Germline V gives CDR1 SQVTM, CDR2 ANQGSEA. This CDR3 has 10 amino acids. The CDR3 region is CSVAGDIQYF. The CDR3 DNA reads as TGCAGCGTTGCAGGGGACATTCAGTACTTC.

This clonotype was counted at least ten times. The chain carries TRBV28 and TRBJ2-1, with 12 bases lining up with TRBD2. Trimming took 3 bases from V and 10 from J; bases not matched to a gene: 4. Germline values: CDR1 MDHEN, CDR2 SYDVKM. There are 14 residues in the CDR3. The CDR3 DNA reads as TGTGCCAGCAGTTTCCGACTAGCGGGAGTCGAGCAGTTCTTC. Its translation is CASSFRLAGVEQFF.

This clonotype has at least ten counts. V and J are TRBV28 and TRBJ2-7, with TRBD2 matching 10 bases. Trimming at V came to 3 bases and at J to 4 bases, leaving 9 bases not matched to a gene. This CDR3 spans 16 amino acids. Per germline, CDR1 MDHEN and CDR2 SYDVKM. The chain's CDR3 is CASSFGLAGAGYEQYF. CDR3 nucleotides: TGTGCCAGCAGTTTCGGGCTAGCGGGAGCGGGTTACGAGCAGTACTTC.

This clonotype occurred many times. V is TRBV12-3 or TRBV12-4 and J is TRBJ2-1; D is uncertain. Deletions cut 3 bases from V and 4 bases from J, with 13 bases between. The length of the CDR3 is 15 residues. The CDR3 is CASSFGPRQYNEQFF. The DNA for the CDR3 is TGTGCCAGCAGTTTCGGACCCCGCCAATACAATGAGCAGTTCTTC.

This sequence joins TRBV5-4 and TRBJ2-2; a weak D match, TRBD2 (5 bases). V was pared by 1 base and J by 4 bases, with 11 bases between. The CDR3 is 15 amino acids. Germline V gives CDR1 SGHNT, CDR2 YYREEE (reference sequence). CDR3 loop: CASSLKVGATGELFF. As DNA, the CDR3 is TGTGCCAGCAGCTTGAAGGTGGGAGCCACCGGGGAGCTGTTTTTT.

Of note for this clonotype: A much larger clone differs by one base, so this may be a read error. This chain links TRBV3-1 with TRBJ2-7, with 8 bases that match TRBD2. The CDR3 spans 15 residues. The germline V gene encodes CDR1 LGHDT and CDR2 YNNKEL (reference sequence). V lost 4 bases, J lost 3 bases, and 8 bases stayed unmatched. CDR3 bases: TGTGCCAGCAGCCCGGGACTAGAGCGTTACTACGAGCAGTACTTC. The encoded protein is CASSPGLERYYEQYF.